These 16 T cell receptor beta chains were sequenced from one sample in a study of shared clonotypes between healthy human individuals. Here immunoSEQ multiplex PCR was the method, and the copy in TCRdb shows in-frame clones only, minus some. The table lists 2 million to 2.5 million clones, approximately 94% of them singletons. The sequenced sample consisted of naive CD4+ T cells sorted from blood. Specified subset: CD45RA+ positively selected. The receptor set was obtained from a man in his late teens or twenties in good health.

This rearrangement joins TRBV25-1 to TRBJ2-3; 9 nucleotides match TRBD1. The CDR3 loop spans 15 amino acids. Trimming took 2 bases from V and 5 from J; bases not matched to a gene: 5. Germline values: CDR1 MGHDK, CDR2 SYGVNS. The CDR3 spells CASSEAGTGKDTQYF. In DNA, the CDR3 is TGTGCCAGCAGTGAAGCCGGGACAGGGAAAGATACGCAGTATTTT.

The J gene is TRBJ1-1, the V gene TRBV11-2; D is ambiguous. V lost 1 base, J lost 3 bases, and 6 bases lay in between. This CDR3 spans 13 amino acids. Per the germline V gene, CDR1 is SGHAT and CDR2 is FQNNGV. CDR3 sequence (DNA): TGTGCCAGCAGCTTAGCCAGAGACACTGAAGCTTTCTTT. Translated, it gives CASSLARDTEAFF.

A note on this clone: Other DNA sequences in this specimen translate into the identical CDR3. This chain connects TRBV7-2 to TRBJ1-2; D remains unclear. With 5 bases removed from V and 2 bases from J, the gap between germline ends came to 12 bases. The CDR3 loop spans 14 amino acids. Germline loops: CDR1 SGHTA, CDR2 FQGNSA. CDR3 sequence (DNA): TGTGCCAGCAGCCGAACGGACCGAAACTATGGCTACACCTTC. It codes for CASSRTDRNYGYTF.

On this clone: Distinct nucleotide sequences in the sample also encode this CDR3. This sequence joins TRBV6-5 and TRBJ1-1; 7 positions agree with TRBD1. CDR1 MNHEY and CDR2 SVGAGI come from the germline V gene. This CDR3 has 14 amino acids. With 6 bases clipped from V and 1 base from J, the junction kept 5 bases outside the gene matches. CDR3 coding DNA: TGTGCCAGCAGCCGCAGGGGGGGGAACACTGAAGCTTTCTTT. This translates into CASSRRGGNTEAFF.

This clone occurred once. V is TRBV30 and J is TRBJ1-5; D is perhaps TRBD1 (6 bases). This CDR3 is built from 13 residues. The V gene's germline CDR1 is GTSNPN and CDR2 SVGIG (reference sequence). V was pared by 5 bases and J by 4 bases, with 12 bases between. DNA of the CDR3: TGTGCCTGGGGCGGACAGTTGAATCAGCCCCAGCATTTT. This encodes CAWGGQLNQPQHF.

The CDR3 protein is CASSPITGREETQYF. The CDR3 DNA follows: TGTGCCAGCTCACCGATAACAGGGAGAGAAGAGACCCAGTACTTC. This chain joins TRBV18 and TRBJ2-5; D possibly corresponds to TRBD1 (6 bases). This CDR3 spans 15 amino acids. From germline, CDR1 is KGHSH and CDR2 LQKENI. V lost 3 bases and J 3 bases, leaving 14 bases between the germline ends.

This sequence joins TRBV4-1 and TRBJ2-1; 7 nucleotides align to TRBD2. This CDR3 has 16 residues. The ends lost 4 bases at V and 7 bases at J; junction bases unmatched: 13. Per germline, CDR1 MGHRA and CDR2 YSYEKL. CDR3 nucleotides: TGCGCCAGCAGCCTCCCCGGGGGGAGAGAAGGAAATGAGCAGTTCTTC. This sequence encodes CASSLPGGREGNEQFF.

The CDR3 sequence is CASSLEIRDREAFF. DNA for the CDR3: TGCGCCAGCAGCTTGGAGATCAGGGACCGCGAAGCTTTCTTT. The rearrangement links TRBV5-1 to TRBJ1-1, with TRBD1 as a possible D gene (5 bases). Germline assignment: CDR1 SGHRS and CDR2 YFSETQ. Trimming took 0 bases from V and 8 from J, leaving 14 bases between them. The CDR3 consists of 14 residues.

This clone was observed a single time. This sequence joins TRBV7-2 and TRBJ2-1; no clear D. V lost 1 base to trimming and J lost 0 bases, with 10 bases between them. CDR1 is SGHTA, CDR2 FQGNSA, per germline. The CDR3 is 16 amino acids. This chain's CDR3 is CASSLGGTYSYNEQFF. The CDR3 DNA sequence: TGTGCCAGCAGCTTAGGGGGAACGTACTCCTACAATGAGCAGTTCTTC.

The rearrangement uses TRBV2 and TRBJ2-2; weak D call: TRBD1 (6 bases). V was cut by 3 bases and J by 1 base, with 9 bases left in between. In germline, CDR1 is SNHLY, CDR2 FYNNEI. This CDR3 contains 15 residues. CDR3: CASSEFRGNTGELFF. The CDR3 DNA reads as TGTGCCAGCAGTGAGTTCAGGGGGAACACCGGGGAGCTGTTTTTT.

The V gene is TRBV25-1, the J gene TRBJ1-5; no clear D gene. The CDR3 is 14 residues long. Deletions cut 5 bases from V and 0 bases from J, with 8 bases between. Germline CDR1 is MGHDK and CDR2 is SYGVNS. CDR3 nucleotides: TGTGCCAGCAGTTCTGGTGATAGCAATCAGCCCCAGCATTTT. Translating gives CASSSGDSNQPQHF.

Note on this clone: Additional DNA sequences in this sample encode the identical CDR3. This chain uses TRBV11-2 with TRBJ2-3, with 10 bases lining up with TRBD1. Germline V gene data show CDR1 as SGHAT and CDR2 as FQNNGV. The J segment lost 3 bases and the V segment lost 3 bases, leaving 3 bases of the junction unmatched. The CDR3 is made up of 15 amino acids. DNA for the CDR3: TGTGCCAGCAGCTTGGGGGACAGGGGTACAGATACGCAGTATTTT. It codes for CASSLGDRGTDTQYF.

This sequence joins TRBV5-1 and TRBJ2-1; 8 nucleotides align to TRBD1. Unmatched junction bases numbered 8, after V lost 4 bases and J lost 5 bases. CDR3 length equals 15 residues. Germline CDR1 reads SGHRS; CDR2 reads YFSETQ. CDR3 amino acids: CASSPGTGWDNEQFF. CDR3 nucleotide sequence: TGCGCCAGCAGCCCTGGGACAGGTTGGGACAATGAGCAGTTCTTC.

The CDR3 loop reads CASGRGREDNEQFF. The CDR3 region has the DNA TGTGCCAGCGGTCGTGGGAGAGAAGACAATGAGCAGTTCTTC. The chain couples TRBV6-5 to TRBJ2-1; D is possibly TRBD2 (5 bases). CDR3 length: 14 residues. V was pared by 8 bases and J by 5 bases, with 16 bases between. Germline-derived CDR1 and CDR2 are MNHEY and SVGAGI.

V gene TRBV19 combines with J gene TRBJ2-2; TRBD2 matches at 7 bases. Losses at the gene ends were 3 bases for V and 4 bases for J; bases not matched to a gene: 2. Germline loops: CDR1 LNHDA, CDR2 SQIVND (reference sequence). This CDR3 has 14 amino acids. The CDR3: CASSMGLTTGELFF. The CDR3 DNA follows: TGTGCCAGTAGTATGGGACTAACCACCGGGGAGCTGTTTTTT.

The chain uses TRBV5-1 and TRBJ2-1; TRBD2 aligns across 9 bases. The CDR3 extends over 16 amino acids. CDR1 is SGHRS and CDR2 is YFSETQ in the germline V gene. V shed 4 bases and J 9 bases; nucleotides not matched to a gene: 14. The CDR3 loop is CASSPGTAGGLSEQFF. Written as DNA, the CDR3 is TGCGCCAGCAGCCCGGGCACAGCGGGAGGACTCAGTGAGCAGTTCTTC. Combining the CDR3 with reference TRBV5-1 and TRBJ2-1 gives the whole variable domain KAGVTQTPRYLIKTRGQQVTLSCSPISGHRSVSWYQQTPGQGLQFLFEYFSETQRNKGNFPGRFSGRQFSNSRSEMNVSTLELGDSALYLCASSPGTAGGLSEQFFGPGTRLTVL.